These 4 T cell receptor beta chains were sequenced from one sample in a study of blood T cell repertoires in COVID-19 (TCRdb year 2020). Preparation of the library involved the immunoSEQ multiplex PCR assay. TCRdb mirrors the immuneACCESS table, restricted to in-frame sequences. Some clones are absent from its copies; in checked studies, under half trace to an unresolved V gene, and the reason for the others is unknown. Counted in this sample were 240,000 or so clones; 70% to 85% of them appeared once. Around 9.6% of the sample is in the top ten clones. The sequenced material came from peripheral blood. These receptor sequences come from a woman over 75 with acute or convalescent COVID-19.

The chain couples TRBV5-4 to TRBJ2-7; tentatively, D is TRBD1 (6 bases). The CDR3 is 14 amino acids. V lost 1 base to trimming and J lost 1 base, with 9 bases between them. CDR1 and CDR2 (germline): SGHNT, YYREEE (reference sequence). The CDR3 DNA is TGTGCCAGCAGCTTGCCTGGACAGTCCTACGAGCAGTACTTC. Translated, it gives CASSLPGQSYEQYF.

The genes are TRBV30 and TRBJ1-1; TRBD1 matches at 7 bases. This CDR3 spans 14 amino acids. CDR1 is GTSNPN and CDR2 is SVGIG in the germline V gene (reference sequence). J lost 4 bases, V lost 0 bases, and 5 bases had no gene match. The CDR3: CAWSVNYRGTEAFF. The CDR3 bases are TGTGCCTGGAGTGTAAATTACAGGGGCACTGAAGCTTTCTTT.

This sequence joins TRBV2 and TRBJ2-5; the match to TRBD2 covers 7 bases. J gave up 2 bases and V 7 bases, and 7 bases lay outside the gene matches. Germline-derived CDR1 and CDR2 are SNHLY and FYNNEI. The CDR3 has 14 amino acids. Here the CDR3 reads CASKAGVNQETQYF. The CDR3 bases are TGTGCCAGCAAGGCGGGGGTAAATCAAGAGACCCAGTACTTC.

J is TRBJ2-5 and V is TRBV18; maybe TRBD1 (6 bases). The CDR3 loop spans 14 amino acids. The ends were cut back, 4 bases at V and 1 base at J, with 10 bases in the middle. Germline loops: CDR1 KGHSH, CDR2 LQKENI. The CDR3 protein is CASSRNRAQETQYF. CDR3 nucleotide sequence: TGTGCCAGCTCACGGAACAGGGCCCAAGAGACCCAGTACTTC. Using reference TRBV18 and TRBJ2-5 for the parts outside the CDR3, the full variable domain is NAGVMQNPRHLVRRRGQEARLRCSPMKGHSHVYWYRQLPEEGLKFMVYLQKENIIDESGMPKERFSAEFPKEGPSILRIQQVVRGDSAAYFCASSRNRAQETQYFGPGTRLLVL.